These T cell receptor beta chains were read from a single sample in a study of blood T cell repertoires in COVID-19. Sequenced by immunoSEQ multiplex PCR; TCRdb stores in-frame clones only, minus some. This repertoire shows roughly 170,000 clones, approximately 80% found once; its top ten account for about 12%. Sequencing input: PBMCs or T cells enriched from blood (not recorded which). These receptors originate from a man aged 50-60 years who had recovered from COVID-19. The CDR3 runs from the conserved cysteine through the conserved F or W. A D gene is named only where the DNA matches it firmly. The size of a clone is reported for some rows only, either as once, few or many, or as a class for expanded clones.

clone_size	d_call	v_call	j_call	cdr3_nt	cdr3_aa
-	-	TRBV10-2	TRBJ1-6	TGCGCCAGCAGTGAGCAGGGGATAACCCTCCACTTT	CASSEQGITLHF
-	TRBD2	TRBV2	TRBJ2-7	TGTGCCAGCAGAGGGGACTACTACTACGAGCAGTACTTC	CASRGDYYYEQYF
-	TRBD1	TRBV7-9	TRBJ1-5	TGTGCCAGCAGCCACCGGACAGGGGAAAGCAATCAGCCCCAGCATTTT	CASSHRTGESNQPQHF
-	TRBD2	TRBV7-3	TRBJ2-6	TGTGCCAGCACCGCTCTAGCGGGGGTCCTCTCTGGGGCCAACGTCCTGACTTTC	CASTALAGVLSGANVLTF
-	-	TRBV4-1	TRBJ2-7	TGCGCCAGCAGCCTAACCGGGACGAGGGGGGGTTTCGACGACGAGCAGTACTTC	CASSLTGTRGGFDDEQYF
once	TRBD1	TRBV7-9	TRBJ1-3	TGTGCCAGCAGCCTAGAGGGGAGACAGGGTAGAAGAAACACCATATATTTT	CASSLEGRQGRRNTIYF
-	-	TRBV19	TRBJ1-5	TGTGCCAGTAGTATAATCGACAGTTGGGGCAATCAGCCCCAGCATTTT	CASSIIDSWGNQPQHF
once	-	TRBV5-5	TRBJ1-5	TGTGCCAGCAGCTTAGGACAGACCCCTTCGGCCCAGCATTTT	CASSLGQTPSAQHF
few	-	TRBV12-2	TRBJ1-2	TGTGCAAGTCGCTTAGAAGGGGGGGGCTCTGTTGGCTACACCTTC	CASRLEGGGSVGYTF
-	TRBD1	TRBV7-8	TRBJ1-4	TGTGCCAGCAGCTTAGGCGGACAGGGAGTGATTTTT	CASSLGGQGVIF
-	TRBD1	TRBV11-3	TRBJ2-1	TGTGCCAGTGGGACAGGGAATTTTAATGAGCAGTTCTTC	CASGTGNFNEQFF
-	TRBD1	TRBV5-6	TRBJ2-7	TGTGCCAGCAGCTTGGGAGGGGGCCCCTACGAGCAGTACTTC	CASSLGGGPYEQYF
-	TRBD2	TRBV9	TRBJ2-7	TGTGCCTGCCTAGCGCGGGGGTGGGTCGGCTACGAGCAGTACTTC	CACLARGWVGYEQYF
-	-	TRBV7-9	TRBJ1-4	TGTGCCAGCAGCCCGCGGGGTGGAACTAATGAAAAACTGTTTTTT	CASSPRGGTNEKLFF
-	TRBD2	TRBV6-1	TRBJ2-1	TGTGCCAGCAGTGAAGAAGCGGGGGGTTACAATGAGCAGTTCTTC	CASSEEAGGYNEQFF
-	-	TRBV30	TRBJ1-2	TGTGCCTGGAGCTTGGGAGGGGGCTACACCTTC	CAWSLGGGYTF
-	-	TRBV5-6	TRBJ2-5	TGTGCCAGCAGCTCAACAGAGCCCCAGTACTTC	CASSSTEPQYF
-	-	TRBV10-3	TRBJ2-5	TGTGCCATCAGTGAGCCACCCAACGGAGAGACCCAGTACTTC	CAISEPPNGETQYF
-	-	TRBV11-2	TRBJ1-2	TGTGCCAGCACCGAGACAGTCAGCAACTATGGCTACACCTTC	CASTETVSNYGYTF
-	-	TRBV4-3	TRBJ1-4	TGCGCCAGCAGCCAAGAGGGTCTGCCCAGGGAAAAACTGTTTTTT	CASSQEGLPREKLFF
-	-	TRBV6-4	TRBJ2-3	TGTGCCAGCAGTCCCTTGGGGGGGGGCGCAGATACGCAGTATTTT	CASSPLGGGADTQYF
-	TRBD1	TRBV19	TRBJ2-1	TGTGCCAGTAGTATCCCAGGGGGACAGGGTTCAGGGGAGCAGTTCTTC	CASSIPGGQGSGEQFF
-	TRBD2	TRBV3-1/TRBV3-2	TRBJ2-3	TGTGCCAGCAGACCCGGACTAGCGGGGGGTTCAGATACGCAGTATTTT	CASRPGLAGGSDTQYF
-	TRBD1	TRBV30	TRBJ1-1	TGTGCCTGGAGTGGTCGGACAGGGAGATTTGGTGCTTTCTTT	CAWSGRTGRFGAFF
-	-	TRBV3-1/TRBV3-2	TRBJ1-1	TGTGCCAGCAGCCCCGGTGGGGGGGGGTATACTGAAGCTTTCTTT	CASSPGGGGYTEAFF
-	-	TRBV3-1/TRBV3-2	TRBJ2-5	TGTGCCAGCAGCAACAGGGTTGAGACCCAGTACTTC	CASSNRVETQYF
-	-	TRBV7-2	TRBJ1-2	TGTGCCAGCAGCTTAGGGCCCCGAGGGAGAGCTAACTATGGCTACACCTTC	CASSLGPRGRANYGYTF
-	TRBD2	TRBV3-1/TRBV3-2	TRBJ2-3	TGTGCCAGCAGCCAAGGGACTAGCGGGGGGGCAGATACGCAGTATTTT	CASSQGTSGGADTQYF
-	TRBD1	TRBV7-6	TRBJ1-2	TGTGCCAGCAGCTTAGCCCCCGGGACAGCATATGGCTACACCTTC	CASSLAPGTAYGYTF
-	-	TRBV5-5	TRBJ2-5	TGTGCCAGCAGCTTGTTCCTCTCAGAGACCCAGTACTTC	CASSLFLSETQYF
-	-	TRBV9	TRBJ2-2	TGTGCCAGCAGCCCCATCGAGCGGAGAGGCAGGGAGCTGTTTTTT	CASSPIERRGRELFF
-	-	TRBV19	TRBJ1-2	TGTGCCAGTAGTTGGGGGGTGAGGACCGCCGGTGGCTACACCTTC	CASSWGVRTAGGYTF
-	TRBD1	TRBV29-1	TRBJ2-1	TGCAGCGTTGCGACAGGGGGGAATGCTGAGCAGTTCTTC	CSVATGGNAEQFF
-	TRBD1	TRBV30	TRBJ1-6	TGTGCCTGGAGTGCCTACAGGGGGCGGCGTAATTCACCCCTCCACTTT	CAWSAYRGRRNSPLHF
-	-	TRBV7-9	TRBJ1-2	TGTGCCAGCAGCTACCCAGAGGGAGTTAACTATGGCTACACCTTC	CASSYPEGVNYGYTF
-	TRBD1	TRBV24-1	TRBJ2-3	TGTGCCACCAGAGGGACAGCTTCAGATACGCAGTATTTT	CATRGTASDTQYF
-	TRBD1	TRBV6-2/TRBV6-3	TRBJ2-7	TGTGCCAGCAGTTACTCTGGGACAGGATGGGGCGAGCAGTACTTC	CASSYSGTGWGEQYF
-	TRBD2	TRBV15	TRBJ2-3	TGTGCCACCAGCAGAGGCTTGTCCCTAGCGGGTGCGGGGGCAGATACGCAGTATTTT	CATSRGLSLAGAGADTQYF
-	-	TRBV4-3	TRBJ1-3	TGCGCCAGCAGCCAAGAGTGGGGGGACGGAAACACCATATATTTT	CASSQEWGDGNTIYF
-	TRBD1	TRBV5-1	TRBJ2-5	TGCGCCACAAAGGGGGCGCCCCACGGGGAGACCCAGTACTTC	CATKGAPHGETQYF
once	-	TRBV30	TRBJ1-3	TGTGCCTGGCCCATGGTCCGCCCTCACCAGTTCTCTGGAAACACCATATATTTT	CAWPMVRPHQFSGNTIYF
-	TRBD1	TRBV14	TRBJ1-4	TGTGCCAGCAGCCAAGGCACAGGGGTTCCCTATGAAAAACTGTTTTTT	CASSQGTGVPYEKLFF
-	-	TRBV3-1/TRBV3-2	TRBJ1-4	TGTGCCAGCAGCCAAGCGGGCAGGGGTAATGAAAAACTGTTTTTT	CASSQAGRGNEKLFF
-	-	TRBV11-1	TRBJ1-1	TGTGCCAGCAGCCCGAAAGGGGGTAGGAACACTGAAGCTTTCTTT	CASSPKGGRNTEAFF
few	TRBD1	TRBV5-1	TRBJ1-2	TGCGCCAGCAGCTCGACAGGGGTCTATGGCTACACCTTC	CASSSTGVYGYTF
-	-	TRBV2	TRBJ2-2	TGTGCCAGCTCGCGGGGTGGCACCGGGGAGCTGTTTTTT	CASSRGGTGELFF
many	TRBD1	TRBV6-5	TRBJ2-2	TGTGCCAGCAAGAAGGACAGGGGCACCGGGGAGCTGTTTTTT	CASKKDRGTGELFF
-	-	TRBV6-2/TRBV6-3	TRBJ1-1	TGTGCCAGCAGTTACCATAGCAGGGAAGGGCGTGAAGCTTTCTTT	CASSYHSREGREAFF
-	-	TRBV6-1	TRBJ1-5	TGTGCCAGCAGTGAGGGCAGGGAGGCTACCCAGCCCCAGCATTTT	CASSEGREATQPQHF
few	-	TRBV11-2	TRBJ2-7	TGTGCCAGCAGCTTAGACAGATACGAGCAGTACTTC	CASSLDRYEQYF
-	TRBD2	TRBV4-1	TRBJ2-1	TGCGCCAGCAGCCAAGATCGAGGCGGGGGGCCGGACGATGAGCAGTTCTTC	CASSQDRGGGPDDEQFF
few	-	TRBV2	TRBJ1-2	TGTGCCAGCAGCCTAGGGGGAGGGAAGTATGGCTACACCTTC	CASSLGGGKYGYTF
-	-	TRBV11-3	TRBJ2-1	TGTGCCAGCAGCTTAAATCGGGTCAATGAGCAGTTCTTC	CASSLNRVNEQFF
-	-	TRBV12-3/TRBV12-4	TRBJ1-2	TGTGCCAGCAGTTCGTTTCTTCGGGGCTACACCTTC	CASSSFLRGYTF
-	TRBD1	TRBV4-2	TRBJ2-1	TGTGCCAGCAGCCAGCATCCGGGACAGGGTTCCTACAATGAGCAGTTCTTC	CASSQHPGQGSYNEQFF
few	-	TRBV19	TRBJ1-1	TGTGCCAGTAGTATGGTAGGGAGAGGTGGGTACACTGAAGCTTTCTTT	CASSMVGRGGYTEAFF
few	-	TRBV5-1	TRBJ1-6	TGCGCCAGCACCGACAGACGGAGTGTCAATTCACCCCTCCACTTT	CASTDRRSVNSPLHF
-	TRBD2	TRBV7-7	TRBJ2-5	TGTGCTAGCAGCTCAACTAGCGGGGGACGAGAGACCCAGTACTTC	CASSSTSGGRETQYF
-	TRBD1	TRBV7-9	TRBJ1-3	TGTGCCAGCAGCCCGGGACAGTGGGGAAACACCATATATTTT	CASSPGQWGNTIYF